Described below is a single T cell receptor beta chain sequence and its context. Under the authors' procedure: By means of reference gene primer amplification, nucleated cell counts were estimated. Produced via immunoSEQ multiplex PCR; TCRdb's table is partial and in-frame only. The V and J calls and the clone size are those of that table, but D and trimming were determined from the DNA. This sample has approximately 230,000 clones; 87% occur once, and the top ten carry around 3%. The data are from a study of blood T cell repertoires in COVID-19. On the study more broadly: Acute and convalescent COVID-19 samples came from the United States, Italy and Spain. Sample material is recorded as cDNA or gDNA derived from T cells, B-cell-depleted T cells, or PBMCs.

The V end was cut by 1 base, the J end by 5 bases, with 12 bases between. The CDR3 loop spans 14 amino acids. CDR1 is SGHAT, CDR2 FQNNGV, per germline. The TCR comes from a man younger than 30 with active or convalescent COVID-19. This chain connects TRBV11-2 to TRBJ2-7, with a possible D match to TRBD2 (5 bases). The sample consisted of peripheral blood. CDR3 residues: CASSLVASGNEQYF. The CDR3 coding sequence is TGTGCCAGCAGCTTAGTAGCATCGGGGAACGAGCAGTACTTC.